These 23 T cell receptor beta chains came from one sample sequenced in a study of technical replicates of blood from several donors. Only in-frame clones appear in the TCRdb table, and some are missing; sequencing was by immunoSEQ multiplex PCR. Of roughly 56,000 clones listed, about 90% are singletons. The material sequenced was PBMCs. Receptors originate from a human donor in good health. Some clones in this sample may be carry-over from other donors' samples.

V usage is TRBV30 and J usage is TRBJ1-1; D is uncertain. The CDR3 runs 14 residues. V lost 0 bases, J lost 6 bases, and 14 bases lay in between. Looked up from germline, CDR1 is GTSNPN and CDR2 is SVGIG (reference sequence). In DNA form, the CDR3 reads TGTGCCTGGAGTGTAGAAGGCTTAGCAGCTGAAGCTTTCTTT. Its protein product is CAWSVEGLAAEAFF.

This rearrangement joins TRBV18 to TRBJ1-6; the D gene is possibly TRBD1 (5 bases). Looked up from germline, CDR1 is KGHSH and CDR2 is LQKENI. The length of the CDR3 is 14 residues. Deletions cut 3 bases from V and 10 bases from J, with 13 bases between. CDR3 nucleotide sequence: TGTGCCAGCTCACCCCAGGGCCCGGAATCACCCCTCCACTTT. Translated, it gives CASSPQGPESPLHF. The full variable domain, in which reference TRBV18 and TRBJ1-6 provide the parts outside the CDR3, is NAGVMQNPRHLVRRRGQEARLRCSPMKGHSHVYWYRQLPEEGLKFMVYLQKENIIDESGMPKERFSAEFPKEGPSILRIQQVVRGDSAAYFCASSPQGPESPLHFGNGTRLTVT.

This clone was recorded a few times. This sequence joins TRBV30 and TRBJ2-2; 9 positions match TRBD2. Germline V gives CDR1 GTSNPN, CDR2 SVGIG (reference sequence). V lost 3 bases to trimming and J lost 3 bases; unmatched junction nucleotides: 5. The CDR3 is 15 amino acids. The CDR3 loop reads CAWSRSGSHTGELFF. CDR3 nucleotides: TGTGCCTGGAGCCGTAGCGGGAGTCACACCGGGGAGCTGTTTTTT.

This clone was recorded a few times. The chain recombines TRBV9 with TRBJ1-5; TRBD1 is a possible D gene (5 bases). Trimming took off 0 bases at V and 7 bases at J, with 14 bases between the two ends. Germline assignment: CDR1 SGDLS and CDR2 YYNGEE. The CDR3 is 15 amino acids. This CDR3 is CASSVDGGANQPQHF. The CDR3 bases are TGTGCCAGCAGCGTAGATGGAGGGGCAAACCAGCCCCAGCATTTT.

This clone is a singleton in its sample. The CDR3 nucleotides are TGTGCCAGCAGTAGCTTCCCCCTCTCCTACGAGCAGTACTTC. This translates into CASSSFPLSYEQYF. The chain couples TRBV2 to TRBJ2-7, with D uncertain. V lost 5 bases and J lost 0, with 11 bases in between. The CDR3 is 14 amino acids. Per germline, CDR1 SNHLY and CDR2 FYNNEI.

The chain carries TRBV11-2 and TRBJ2-6; unclear D gene. In germline, CDR1 is SGHAT, CDR2 FQNNGV. V lost 0 bases and J 1 base, leaving 7 bases between the germline ends. The CDR3 spans 16 residues. Written as DNA, the CDR3 is TGTGCCAGCAGCTTAGATGTGGAGTCTGGGGCCAACGTCCTGACTTTC. Protein: CASSLDVESGANVLTF.

The rearrangement joins TRBV7-6 to TRBJ2-6; TRBD2 aligns across 10 bases. V shed 2 bases, J shed 0 bases, and the junction held 10 bases outside the gene matches. Germline loops: CDR1 SGHVS, CDR2 FNYEAQ. The CDR3 totals 20 residues. DNA for the CDR3: TGTGCCAGCAGCTTAAACCCTAGCGGGAGAGCTAACTCTGGGGCCAACGTCCTGACTTTC. Translated, it gives CASSLNPSGRANSGANVLTF.

The chain recombines TRBV7-9 with TRBJ2-1; 8 positions agree with TRBD2. The CDR3 runs to 14 residues. The junction had 6 bases not matched to a gene; V was cut back by 5 bases and J by 6 bases. Per the germline V gene, CDR1 is SEHNR and CDR2 is FQNEAQ (reference sequence). DNA for the CDR3: TGTGCCAGCAGCATAGGAAGCGGGAGCAATGAGCAGTTCTTC. Its protein product is CASSIGSGSNEQFF.

CDR3 DNA: TGTGCCAGCAGGGGGGCAGGGGACTATGGCTACACCTTC. Its protein is CASRGAGDYGYTF. V is TRBV7-2 and J is TRBJ1-2, with a possible D match to TRBD1 (6 bases). The germline V gene encodes CDR1 SGHTA and CDR2 FQGNSA. Trimming removed 6 bases from V and 3 bases from J, with 11 bases in between. CDR3 length: 13 residues.

The V call is TRBV6-6, the J call TRBJ2-7, with 10 bases matching TRBD2. The CDR3 totals 15 residues. Germline CDR1 and CDR2: MNHNY and SVGAGI (reference sequence). The J segment lost 1 base and the V segment lost 4 bases, leaving 4 bases of the junction unmatched. CDR3 bases: TGTGCCAGCAGTTCTAGGACTAGCGGATCCTACGAGCAGTACTTC. Residues: CASSSRTSGSYEQYF.

The CDR3 region is CASSSIRAAISYEQYF. The CDR3 DNA follows: TGTGCCAGCAGCTCCATCAGGGCAGCGATCTCCTACGAGCAGTACTTC. The chain combines TRBV7-2 with TRBJ2-7, with D perhaps TRBD1 (5 bases). V dropped 4 bases and J dropped 0 bases, with 16 bases sitting between them. CDR3 length equals 16 residues. Germline-derived CDR1 and CDR2 are SGHTA and FQGNSA.

The genes are TRBV6-6 and TRBJ2-7; 8 bases line up with TRBD2. Losses at the gene ends were 6 bases for V and 2 bases for J; bases not matched to a gene: 9. CDR3 length equals 15 residues. Germline V gene data show CDR1 as MNHNY and CDR2 as SVGAGI (reference sequence). As DNA, the CDR3 is TGTGCCAGCAGGGATAGCGGGATCTCCCCCTACGAGCAGTACTTC. It yields the protein CASRDSGISPYEQYF.

This sequence joins TRBV5-4 and TRBJ1-1; 9 nucleotides align to TRBD1. The V gene end was trimmed by 4 bases and the J gene end by 4 bases; junction bases not matched to a gene: 8. CDR3 length equals 15 residues. CDR1 is SGHNT, CDR2 YYREEE, per germline (reference sequence). In DNA form, the CDR3 reads TGTGCCAGCAGCCCGCCGGGACAGGGAGGCACTGAAGCTTTCTTT. Its translation is CASSPPGQGGTEAFF.

The chain has TRBV27 and TRBJ2-2, with D possibly matching TRBD2 (6 bases). Germline V gene lookup returns CDR1 MNHEY and CDR2 SMNVEV (reference sequence). Trimming left V 9 bases short and J 0 bases short, with 8 bases between. This CDR3 spans 13 amino acids. In DNA form, the CDR3 reads TGTGCCAGTGGGAGGTCGAACACCGGGGAGCTGTTTTTT. Residues: CASGRSNTGELFF.

CDR3 loop: CAIRDLEAYGYTF. The CDR3 nucleotides read TGTGCCATCAGGGACCTGGAGGCCTATGGCTACACCTTC. The rearrangement links TRBV10-3 to TRBJ1-2; D not certain. The CDR3 has 13 amino acids. Germline loops: CDR1 ENHRY, CDR2 SYGVKD. With 6 bases removed from V and 4 bases from J, the gap between germline ends came to 12 bases.

The chain has TRBV2 and TRBJ1-2, with a weak D call TRBD1 (5 bases). V lost 7 bases and J lost 3, with 6 bases in between. Germline CDR1 reads SNHLY; CDR2 reads FYNNEI. CDR3 length: 11 amino acids. CDR3 DNA sequence: TGTGCCAGCACACAGGACTATGGCTACACCTTC. Translated: CASTQDYGYTF.

This rearrangement joins TRBV7-3 to TRBJ2-3, with TRBD2 identical over 11 bases. This CDR3 comprises 19 residues. Germline V gene data show CDR1 as SGHTA and CDR2 as FQGTGA. With 1 base clipped from V and 1 base from J, the junction kept 10 bases outside the gene matches. CDR3 coding DNA: TGTGCCAGCAGCTTAAATGGGCTAGCGGGGGGCTTTCGCACAGATACGCAGTATTTT. Amino acids: CASSLNGLAGGFRTDTQYF. Combining the CDR3 with reference TRBV7-3 and TRBJ2-3 gives the whole variable domain GAGVSQTPSNKVTEKGKYVELRCDPISGHTALYWYRQSLGQGPEFLIYFQGTGAADDSGLPNDRFFAVRPEGSVSTLKIQRTERGDSAVYLCASSLNGLAGGFRTDTQYFGPGTRLTVL.

The rearrangement links TRBV7-2 to TRBJ1-2; 11 positions match TRBD1. J lost 6 bases, V lost 2 bases, and 2 bases had no gene match. The CDR3 is 14 residues long. In germline, CDR1 is SGHTA, CDR2 FQGNSA. CDR3 nucleotide sequence: TGTGCCAGCAGCTTAATGGGACAGGGGGATGGCTACACCTTC. Translated: CASSLMGQGDGYTF.

DNA for the CDR3: TGTGCCAGCAGCGCCGGGACAGGCCTTTATGGCTACACCTTC. Amino acids: CASSAGTGLYGYTF. This sequence joins TRBV9 and TRBJ1-2, with TRBD1 matching 8 bases. The CDR3 spans 14 residues. Germline-derived CDR1 and CDR2 are SGDLS and YYNGEE. V gave up 3 bases and J gave up 5 bases; unmatched junction bases: 6.

This chain connects TRBV10-1 to TRBJ2-7; the match to TRBD2 covers 8 bases. CDR1 is WNHNN and CDR2 is SYGVQD in the germline V gene (reference sequence). The CDR3 loop spans 15 amino acids. V was pared by 1 base and J by 0 bases, with 2 bases of the junction left unmatched. The CDR3 region is CASSEFSGISYEQYF. The CDR3 DNA sequence: TGCGCCAGCAGTGAGTTTAGCGGGATCTCCTACGAGCAGTACTTC.

This chain links TRBV10-3 with TRBJ1-2, with 8 bases identical to TRBD1. CDR1 and CDR2 from the germline V gene are ENHRY and SYGVKD. This CDR3 has 12 residues. Trimming removed 11 bases from V and 6 bases from J; junction bases left unmatched: 8. The CDR3: CASRTGTDGYTF. The CDR3 DNA is TGTGCCTCCCGGACAGGGACGGATGGCTACACCTTC.

The CDR3 DNA reads as TGTGCCAGCAGCGTGGGACAGGGGGCAGGCTATGAGCAGTTCTTC. Its protein is CASSVGQGAGYEQFF. This rearrangement joins TRBV7-7 to TRBJ2-1, with 12 bases fitting TRBD1. J gave up 8 bases and V 5 bases, and 7 bases lay outside the gene matches. The germline gives CDR1 SSHAT, CDR2 FNYEAQ (reference sequence). The CDR3 length is 15 residues.

The chain employs TRBV5-1 and TRBJ2-1, with unresolved D. The CDR3 is 16 residues long. Germline values: CDR1 SGHRS, CDR2 YFSETQ. Trimming left V 4 bases short and J 0 bases short, with 14 bases between. In DNA form, the CDR3 reads TGCGCCAGCAGCCCCTTAGCCCAGAGCTCCTACAATGAGCAGTTCTTC. Amino acids: CASSPLAQSSYNEQFF.